This T cell receptor beta chain is drawn from a study of blood T cell repertoires in COVID-19. Study as a whole: Sources were T cells, B-cell-depleted T cells, or PBMCs; the material itself was cDNA or gDNA.

In Seattle, patients joined the study during active infection and were tracked longitudinally. Per the original methods: Reference gene primers were amplified, and this amplification served to estimate nucleated cell counts. Assay: immunoSEQ multiplex PCR; the TCRdb copy retains only in-frame clones and omits some. That table gives V, J and clone size, and the DNA gave D and trimming. The sample consists of 150,000 to 200,000 clones, 79% of them appearing once. V was shortened by 5 bases and J by 1 base, with 14 bases between the two germline ends. Germline loops: CDR1 SGHAT, CDR2 FQNNGV. The CDR3 has 16 residues.

Sequenced input: peripheral blood. The rearrangement joins TRBV11-2 to TRBJ1-4, with D possibly TRBD1 on 6 matching bases. This clonotype originated in a woman aged 55-69 years with COVID-19, enrolled during active disease. The CDR3 DNA follows: TGTGCCAGCAGCATAACTACAGGGCTAACTAATGAAAAACTGTTTTTT. Translated: CASSITTGLTNEKLFF.